The next 20 T cell receptor beta chains were all read from a single sample in a study of CD8 T cells in Susac syndrome. When the RNA was reverse transcribed, random hexamers were used with an input of about 0.5 to 1 ug. TCRdb re-called the immunoSEQ multiplex PCR reads with MiXCR, one entry per CDR3 protein. The table lists 150,000 to 200,000 distinct CDR3 sequences, over 85% of them singletons. Sequencing used CD4+ T cells from PBMCs. These receptors were collected from a human donor in good health.

This rearrangement joins TRBV24-1 to TRBJ1-2, with a possible D match to TRBD1 (5 bases). The V end lost 3 bases, the J end lost 7 bases, and 11 bases lay between the germline ends. The CDR3 has 13 amino acids. Germline V CDR1 and CDR2: KGHDR, SFDVKD. The CDR3 bases are TGTGCCACCAGTGATCGCCGGGACGGTGGCTACACCTTC. This encodes CATSDRRDGGYTF.

The V call is TRBV5-1, the J call TRBJ2-7; 8 bases line up with TRBD1. CDR1 is SGHRS and CDR2 is YFSETQ in the germline V gene. Trimming cost V 4 bases and J 3 bases; bases outside gene matches: 3. This CDR3 region has 13 residues. As DNA, the CDR3 is TGCGCCAGCAGCACTGGACAGGGCTACGAGCAGTACTTC. This sequence encodes CASSTGQGYEQYF.

The chain uses TRBV5-1 and TRBJ2-1; 14 bases map to TRBD2. The trim removed 3 bases at V and 5 bases at J, leaving 1 base unmatched. CDR1 SGHRS and CDR2 YFSETQ come from the germline V gene. This CDR3 spans 15 amino acids. For the CDR3, the DNA is TGCGCCAGCAGCTCGGGACTAGCGGGGGACAATGAGCAGTTCTTC. Amino acid sequence: CASSSGLAGDNEQFF.

This chain links TRBV7-2 with TRBJ1-1; D gene unclear. V shed 2 bases and J shed 3 bases, with 10 bases lying between them. CDR1 is SGHTA, CDR2 FQGNSA, per germline. This CDR3 comprises 14 residues. Here the CDR3 reads CASSLSVQYTEAFF. DNA for the CDR3: TGTGCCAGCAGCTTATCAGTTCAGTACACTGAAGCTTTCTTT. The full variable domain, its missing parts supplied by reference TRBV7-2 and TRBJ1-1, is GAGVSQSPSNKVTEKGKDVELRCDPISGHTALYWYRQSLGQGLEFLIYFQGNSAPDKSGLPSDRFSAERTGGSVSTLTIQRTQQEDSAVYLCASSLSVQYTEAFFGQGTRLTVV.

This chain uses TRBV20-1 with TRBJ2-1; D remains ambiguous. Germline V gene lookup returns CDR1 DFQATT and CDR2 SNEGSKA (reference sequence). The CDR3 length is 15 residues. Trimming left V 1 base short and J 0 bases short, with 10 bases between. The CDR3: CSARARPGSYNEQFF. DNA for the CDR3: TGCAGTGCTAGAGCTCGGCCGGGCTCCTACAATGAGCAGTTCTTC.

The chain couples TRBV24-1 to TRBJ1-5, with TRBD1 as a possible D gene (5 bases). Germline V gives CDR1 KGHDR, CDR2 SFDVKD. This CDR3 spans 12 amino acids. Trimming pared 3 bases from V and 7 bases from J, leaving 6 bases between. CDR3 sequence (DNA): TGTGCCACCAGTGATGGGACCCAGCCCCAGCATTTT. Protein sequence: CATSDGTQPQHF.

The chain carries TRBV29-1 and TRBJ1-1, with D hard to call. With 6 bases removed from V and 2 bases from J, the gap between germline ends came to 10 bases. The germline gives CDR1 SQVTM, CDR2 ANQGSEA. CDR3 length equals 12 residues. The CDR3 region is CSVSDGNTEAFF. DNA of the CDR3: TGCAGCGTCTCCGACGGTAACACTGAAGCTTTCTTT.

This clonotype was picked up one time. The chain recombines TRBV11-1 with TRBJ2-2; the D is unclear. The CDR3 contains 15 residues. V lost 5 bases and J lost 1, with 11 bases in between. From germline, CDR1 is SGHAT and CDR2 FQDESV (reference sequence). The CDR3 nucleotides read TGTGCCAGCAGCCAAAGGCCCCAGAACACCGGGGAGCTGTTTTTT. This gives the protein CASSQRPQNTGELFF. Filled out from reference TRBV11-1 and TRBJ2-2, the complete variable domain reads EAEVAQSPRYKITEKSQAVAFWCDPISGHATLYWYRQILGQGPELLVQFQDESVVDDSQLPKDRFSAERLKGVDSTLKIQPAELGDSAMYLCASSQRPQNTGELFFGEGSRLTVL.

This clonotype was seen more than once but under ten times. The J gene is TRBJ2-1, the V gene TRBV7-2, with D possibly called TRBD1 or TRBD2 (5 bases each). CDR3 length: 15 residues. Trimming left V 5 bases short and J 2 bases short, with 13 bases between. Germline lookup yields CDR1 SGHTA and CDR2 FQGNSA. CDR3 nucleotide sequence: TGTGCCAGCAGCCCCCGAGGGGCCGCCTACAATGAGCAGTTCTTC. The encoded protein is CASSPRGAAYNEQFF.

This chain joins TRBV7-2 and TRBJ1-4; unclear D gene. CDR3 size: 15 residues. The germline V and J ends were trimmed by 2 bases and 3 bases, with 10 bases remaining between them. Germline CDR1 and CDR2: SGHTA and FQGNSA. For the CDR3, the DNA is TGTGCCAGCAGCTTATTTCGCTCTCCTAATGAAAAACTGTTTTTT. Its protein is CASSLFRSPNEKLFF.

The J gene is TRBJ2-7, the V gene TRBV11-2, with 8 bases matching TRBD2. V shed 5 bases, J shed 3 bases, and the junction held 6 bases outside the gene matches. CDR1 is SGHAT, CDR2 FQNNGV, per germline. There are 14 residues in the CDR3. Here the CDR3 DNA reads TGTGCCAGCAGCCCCGGACTAGCCCACTACGAGCAGTACTTC. Its protein product is CASSPGLAHYEQYF.

The rearrangement links TRBV12-3 or TRBV12-4 to TRBJ2-1; D is uncertain. The V end lost 7 bases, the J end lost 10 bases, and 17 bases lay between the germline ends. There are 13 residues in the CDR3. The CDR3 here is CASTARSSWEQFF. The CDR3 DNA sequence: TGTGCCAGCACCGCCCGGAGTTCTTGGGAGCAGTTCTTC.

The chain employs TRBV3-1 and TRBJ1-2, with 8 bases aligning to TRBD1. Germline CDR1 LGHDT, CDR2 YNNKEL (reference sequence). After removal of 1 base from V and 6 bases from J, the junction contained 10 bases not matched to a gene. The CDR3 has 16 amino acids. The CDR3 nucleotides read TGTGCCAGCAGCCAAGGGACAGGGTGGGGAAAAAATGGCTACACCTTC. Its translation: CASSQGTGWGKNGYTF. Based on the CDR3 plus reference TRBV3-1 and TRBJ1-2, the full variable domain is DTAVSQTPKYLVTQMGNDKSIKCEQNLGHDTMYWYKQDSKKFLKIMFSYNNKELIINETVPNRFSPKSPDKAHLNLHINSLELGDSAVYFCASSQGTGWGKNGYTFGSGTRLTVV.

The rearrangement joins TRBV7-9 to TRBJ2-1; possibly TRBD2 for D (6 bases). The V end lost 5 bases, the J end lost 2 bases, and 16 bases lay between the germline ends. The CDR3 has 16 amino acids. Germline V gene lookup returns CDR1 SEHNR and CDR2 FQNEAQ (reference sequence). The CDR3 region is CASSPMGRTTYNEQFF. The DNA of the CDR3 is TGTGCCAGCAGCCCTATGGGGAGGACAACCTACAATGAGCAGTTCTTC.

The chain joins TRBV4-1 to TRBJ1-4; weak D call: TRBD1 (5 bases). The CDR3 spans 17 residues. Germline CDR1 reads MGHRA; CDR2 reads YSYEKL. V was clipped by 8 bases and J by 0 bases, with 19 bases between them. Written as DNA, the CDR3 is TGCGCCAGCCAGGTTTCGGGACGGAGCGCAACTAATGAAAAACTGTTTTTT. It encodes CASQVSGRSATNEKLFF.

The chain joins TRBV25-1 to TRBJ2-7; D is possibly TRBD2 (5 bases). Germline CDR1 and CDR2: MGHDK and SYGVNS. Between the trimmed V and J ends, which lost 2 bases and 3 bases, there was a span of 8 bases. The CDR3 extends over 13 amino acids. As DNA, the CDR3 is TGTGCCAGCAGTGAACCGGGGAGCTACGAGCAGTACTTC. Its protein is CASSEPGSYEQYF.

The J gene is TRBJ2-2, the V gene TRBV5-1; a possible D gene is TRBD1 (7 bases). V was shortened by 4 bases and J by 0 bases, with 10 bases between the two germline ends. This CDR3 has 15 amino acids. Germline V lookup: CDR1 SGHRS, CDR2 YFSETQ. CDR3: CASSRGTANTGELFF. The CDR3 DNA reads TGCGCCAGCAGCCGCGGGACAGCGAACACCGGGGAGCTGTTTTTT.

The chain is built from TRBV3-1 and TRBJ2-7; D perhaps matches TRBD1 (6 bases). The germline V gene encodes CDR1 LGHDT and CDR2 YNNKEL (reference sequence). Trimming pared 6 bases from V and 0 bases from J, leaving 12 bases between. This CDR3 comprises 14 residues. The CDR3 DNA is TGTGCCAGCAGGGACAGTGGGAGCTCCTACGAGCAGTACTTC. Translating gives CASRDSGSSYEQYF.

The gene calls are TRBV12-3 or TRBV12-4 and TRBJ1-1; no clear D gene. CDR3 length: 11 residues. With 8 bases removed from V and 4 bases from J, the gap between germline ends came to 8 bases. CDR3 residues: CASQAATEAFF. The CDR3 nucleotides are TGTGCCAGCCAGGCTGCCACTGAAGCTTTCTTT.

This clonotype was observed once. V and J are TRBV2 and TRBJ2-5; maybe TRBD2 (5 bases). CDR1 SNHLY and CDR2 FYNNEI come from the germline V gene. Trimming left V 7 bases short and J 3 bases short, with 12 bases between. CDR3 size: 13 residues. The CDR3 sequence is CASTFAREETQYF. The CDR3 DNA reads TGTGCCAGCACCTTTGCGAGGGAAGAGACCCAGTACTTC.